The clone carrying this T cell receptor (beta chain) was seen more than once but under ten times. The antigen is unknown. The CDR3 sequence is 14 residues long. From germline, CDR1 is DFQATT and CDR2 SNEGSKA (reference sequence). V trimming: 5 bases; J trimming: 2 bases; junction bases outside the gene matches: 4. This sample is part of a study of identical twins. Study-wide points: Beta clonotypes that were abundant in cord blood contained fewer insertions, a pattern absent from memory repertoires. Out-of-frame beta sequences exhibited a weaker degree of excess twin sharing.

TCRdb processed the 5' RACE reads anew with MiXCR; each CDR3 protein has one entry. This table has just over 500,000 distinct CDR3 sequences, roughly a fifth appearing once. These data also formed part of another study, on T cells expressing NK-cell markers. That paper states: Also leading the CD3+CD56-NKG2C+ fraction in a handful of donors were these clonotypes.

Sequencing used CD4+ T cells sorted from blood. The sequence was collected from a woman between 18 and 29 years old in good health. V and J are TRBV20-1 and TRBJ1-5, with 9 bases that match TRBD1. CDR3 nucleotides: TGCAGTGCTGAACAGGGGGCGGGCAATCAGCCCCAGCATTTT. Residues: CSAEQGAGNQPQHF.